One T cell receptor (beta chain) is described in this entry. Only in-frame clones appear in the TCRdb table, and some are missing; sequencing was by immunoSEQ multiplex PCR. This table holds roughly 120,000 clones, about nine tenths found once. The data were obtained in a study of T cell responses to AZD1222 COVID-19 vaccine. Trimming stripped 0 bases from V and 6 bases from J, with 15 bases between. The CDR3 is made up of 16 amino acids. CDR1 and CDR2 from the germline V gene are MGHRA and YSYEKL. The clonotype originates from an adult in good health. The sequencing used peripheral blood, collected on day 0 of AZD1222 vaccination. The chain is built from TRBV4-1 and TRBJ1-5, with D unclear. CDR3 coding DNA: TGCGCCAGCAGCCAAGAAGCGGGCAGGTCGGTTCAGCCCCAGCATTTT. This codes for CASSQEAGRSVQPQHF.